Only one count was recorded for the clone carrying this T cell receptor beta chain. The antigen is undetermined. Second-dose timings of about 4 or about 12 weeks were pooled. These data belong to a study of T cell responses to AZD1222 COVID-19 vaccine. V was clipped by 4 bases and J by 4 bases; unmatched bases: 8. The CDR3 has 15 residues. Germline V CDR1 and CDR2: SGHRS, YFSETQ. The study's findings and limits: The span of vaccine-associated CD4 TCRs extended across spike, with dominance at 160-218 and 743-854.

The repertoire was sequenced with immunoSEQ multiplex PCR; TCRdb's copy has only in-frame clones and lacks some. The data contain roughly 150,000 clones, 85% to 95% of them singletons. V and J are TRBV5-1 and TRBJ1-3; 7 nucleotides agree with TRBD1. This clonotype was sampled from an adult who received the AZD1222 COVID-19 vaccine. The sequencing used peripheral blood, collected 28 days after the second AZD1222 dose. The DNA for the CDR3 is TGCGCCAGCAGCCGGACAGGCCTTGAGGGAAACACCATATATTTT. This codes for CASSRTGLEGNTIYF.